The 4 T cell receptor beta chains reported below all come from one sample, sequenced in a study of shared clonotypes between healthy human individuals. Assay used: immunoSEQ multiplex PCR; TCRdb lists only in-frame clones, some missing. The data show 550,000 to 600,000 clones, roughly 98% seen once. CD45RO negativity and positive selection for CCR7 defined naive CD8 cells, a population that excluded terminally differentiated effector memory CD45RA+ cells. Sequences were obtained from naive CD8+ T cells sorted from blood. Every receptor here comes from a man younger than 45 in good health.

About this clone itself: The same CDR3 arises from other DNA sequences in this sample as well. The rearrangement joins TRBV4-2 to TRBJ2-3; a possible D gene is TRBD2 (6 bases). This CDR3 is built from 14 residues. Trimming cost V 0 bases and J 3 bases, with 7 bases left between them. Germline values: CDR1 LGHNA, CDR2 YNFKEQ. CDR3 residues: CASSQEGGTDTQYF. The CDR3 nucleotides read TGTGCCAGCAGCCAAGAGGGGGGAACAGATACGCAGTATTTT.

V and J are TRBV7-9 and TRBJ2-3, with 10 bases that match TRBD2. The CDR3 is made up of 15 amino acids. Germline trimming cut 2 bases from V and 4 bases from J; bases unmatched to any gene: 3. Germline CDR1 reads SEHNR; CDR2 reads FQNEAQ (reference sequence). The CDR3 DNA is TGTGCCAGCAGCTTACCTAGCGGGAGCCCAGATACGCAGTATTTT. It codes for CASSLPSGSPDTQYF.

This clone was found once. The rearrangement joins TRBV4-1 to TRBJ2-7, with 12 bases identical to TRBD2. The CDR3 totals 14 residues. Germline lookup yields CDR1 MGHRA and CDR2 YSYEKL. J gave up 3 bases and V 6 bases, and 3 bases lay outside the gene matches. CDR3 nucleotide sequence: TGCGCCAGCAGTGCTAGCGGGGGGGACTACGAGCAGTACTTC. Amino acid sequence: CASSASGGDYEQYF.

V gene TRBV6-1 combines with J gene TRBJ1-5; 7 nucleotides agree with TRBD1. There are 15 residues in the CDR3. Per the germline V gene, CDR1 is MNHNS and CDR2 is SASEGT. V lost 6 bases to trimming and J lost 2 bases; unmatched junction nucleotides: 7. The CDR3 is CASSKTGAGNQPQHF. Written as DNA, the CDR3 is TGTGCCAGCAGCAAAACAGGGGCCGGCAATCAGCCCCAGCATTTT.